This TCR beta chain was sequenced for a study of human T cells and chemical hapten exposure. Turning to the study itself: Per-sample variation in TCR yield stemmed mainly from small pooled library volume differences. Study-wide results and caveats: The donor cohort had alopecia, so its immune response may not match that of healthy people.

Germline CDR1 is SGHRS and CDR2 is YFSETQ. V lost 0 bases and J lost 6, with 16 bases in between. The CDR3 consists of 17 residues. This clonotype turned up a few times. Its target is not known. TCRdb ran MiXCR on the RACE reads and lists one entry per CDR3 protein. The data contain 150,000 to 200,000 distinct CDR3 sequences, approximately 15% of them seen just once; the ten biggest clones take up 1.5% to 2%. Time point noted: patch test 1, 2 weeks after DPC sensitization. As to treatment: therapeutic diphenylcyclopropenone sensitization with weekly scalp DPC. Patients had alopecia, were aged 18 to 70, and were not pregnant. From whole blood left unfractionated, total RNA was extracted.

The receptor was isolated from a woman aged 25-40 years with alopecia areata. Some clones in this sample may be carry-over from other donors' samples. The source material was whole blood, sampled in connection with sensitization to the hapten diphenylcyclopropenone (DPC). This chain joins TRBV5-1 and TRBJ1-6; a weak D match, TRBD1 (5 bases). CDR3 amino acids: CASSLDISGRGNSPLHF. As DNA, the CDR3 is TGCGCCAGCAGCTTGGACATCTCGGGGCGAGGTAATTCACCCCTCCACTTT.